In its sample, the clone carrying this T cell receptor beta chain was seen once. Per the authors' pipeline: Reference gene primers were amplified, and this amplification served to estimate nucleated cell counts. The table came from immunoSEQ multiplex PCR; TCRdb's copy has only in-frame clones and leaves some out. D and trimming were read from the DNA, whereas the V and J calls and clone size are those reported in that table. In the table there are roughly 100,000 clones, 75% to 90% of which are singletons. Trimming took 1 base from V and 4 from J, leaving 7 bases between them. In germline, CDR1 is SGHNT, CDR2 YENEEA. The CDR3 totals 13 residues. The source of the sample is a study of blood T cell repertoires in COVID-19. Study information: The origin of the acute and convalescent COVID-19 samples was the United States, Italy and Spain.

This TCR was sampled from a human donor in a cohort sampled during active COVID-19. The rearrangement uses TRBV11-3 and TRBJ1-1; D is unclear. The specimen sequenced was peripheral blood. This CDR3 is CASSLGAGTEAFF. Here the CDR3 DNA reads TGTGCCAGCAGCTTAGGCGCGGGCACTGAAGCTTTCTTT. The entire variable domain, with the rest obtained from reference TRBV11-3 and TRBJ1-1, is as follows: EAGVVQSPRYKIIEKKQPVAFWCNPISGHNTLYWYLQNLGQGPELLIRYENEEAVDDSQLPKDRFSAERLKGVDSTLKIQPAELGDSAVYLCASSLGAGTEAFFGQGTRLTVV.